The clone carrying this TCR beta chain came up many times. Its specificity is not known. CDR3-region Arm-PCR and iRepertoire HTBI primers produced the TCR beta libraries. Each CDR3 protein is one row after TCRdb ran MiXCR on the multiplex PCR reads. This sample has fewer than 450,000 distinct CDR3 sequences, with roughly a quarter found just once. The entry originates in a study of regulatory T cells in long-lasting Graves disease. Study context: Patients with persistent Graves' disease had over 5 years of antithyroid drugs and persistent TSH receptor antibodies. Whole-study findings and limits: The study found TRBV28, TRBJ1-2 and TRBJ2-5 favored in persistent disease.

V shed 0 bases and J shed 1 base, with 6 bases lying between them. The CDR3 loop spans 14 amino acids. Germline V gene sequence: CDR1 SNHLY, CDR2 FYNNEI. Sample time point: persistent/refractory GD, antithyroid drugs over 5 years with positive TRAb. RNA extracted from PBMCs served as the sequencing template. American Thyroid Association guidelines defined how Graves' disease was diagnosed. About 9.1 milliliters of peripheral blood went into EDTA tubes. This rearrangement joins TRBV2 to TRBJ1-2; no reliable D call. The sequence was obtained from a female donor with Graves disease. The input for sequencing was peripheral blood mononuclear cells (PBMCs), taken when the disease was refractory, from a patient treated with antithyroid drugs. CDR3 loop: CASSEAWGNYGYTF. In DNA form, the CDR3 reads TGTGCCAGCAGTGAAGCCTGGGGTAACTATGGCTACACCTTC.